This TCR beta chain stems from a study of blood T cell repertoires in COVID-19. The V end lost 6 bases, the J end lost 4 bases, and 14 bases lay between the germline ends. The CDR3 is 14 amino acids. Per the germline V gene, CDR1 is MDHEN and CDR2 is SYDVKM. Original data processing: Estimates of nucleated cell counts were drawn from the amplification of reference gene primers. Method: immunoSEQ multiplex PCR; TCRdb's copy keeps in-frame clones and lacks some. For V, J and clone size, that table is used; D and trimming come from the DNA. The sample has about 100,000 clones; roughly 85% are singletons.

The sequenced sample was PBMCs or T cells enriched from blood (not recorded which). This sequence originates from a woman aged 45-59 years who had recovered from COVID-19. The rearrangement joins TRBV28 to TRBJ2-3, with unresolved D. The CDR3 DNA sequence: TGTGCCAGCAGCCTCCGCGTGTCTCCAGATACGCAGTATTTT. Translated, it gives CASSLRVSPDTQYF.